These 8 T cell receptor beta chains came from one sample sequenced in a study of OX40 agonist ivuxolimab in advanced cancers. Measured with immunoSEQ multiplex PCR; TCRdb has only the in-frame clones, and not every one. Of about 100,000 clones listed, about 80% are singletons. Sequences were derived from CD4+ or CD8+ T cells sorted from blood, sampled in a trial of the OX40 agonist ivuxolimab. All receptors come from an adult with an advanced solid tumor such as melanoma, head and neck, liver or kidney cancer.

This CDR3 is CASIPGSGGAWTGELFF. CDR3 in DNA: TGTGCCAGTATCCCGGGGAGCGGGGGGGCCTGGACCGGGGAGCTGTTTTTT. The rearrangement joins TRBV19 to TRBJ2-2; 10 nucleotides match TRBD2. Trimming cost V 7 bases and J 5 bases; bases outside gene matches: 13. This CDR3 region has 17 residues. Germline loops: CDR1 LNHDA, CDR2 SQIVND (reference sequence).

The chain is built from TRBV6-5 and TRBJ2-3; 11 nucleotides agree with TRBD2. The V segment lost 7 bases and the J segment 3 bases; nucleotides outside the gene matches: 6. Germline CDR1 MNHEY, CDR2 SVGAGI. The CDR3 consists of 15 residues. DNA for the CDR3: TGTGCCAGCAACCCTAGCGGGGGGAATACAGATACGCAGTATTTT. Protein sequence: CASNPSGGNTDTQYF.

The rearrangement links TRBV2 to TRBJ2-3; 8 bases are a match to TRBD2. Germline CDR1 reads SNHLY; CDR2 reads FYNNEI. CDR3 size: 14 residues. V lost 6 bases, J lost 7 bases, and 9 bases stayed unmatched. CDR3 nucleotides: TGTGCCAGCAGCCCGGGGGGGAATGAAAATACGCAGTATTTT. Amino acids: CASSPGGNENTQYF.

The chain is built from TRBV28 and TRBJ2-7, with 10 nucleotides matching TRBD1. There are 15 residues in the CDR3. The V segment lost 4 bases and the J segment 2 bases; nucleotides outside the gene matches: 5. In germline, CDR1 is MDHEN, CDR2 SYDVKM. The CDR3 loop is CASSWQGTGAYEQYF. As DNA, the CDR3 is TGTGCCAGCAGTTGGCAAGGGACAGGGGCCTACGAGCAGTACTTC.

The genes are TRBV5-1 and TRBJ1-2; maybe TRBD1 (5 bases). The CDR3 is made up of 15 amino acids. V was pared by 1 base and J by 4 bases, with 14 bases between. Germline lookup yields CDR1 SGHRS and CDR2 YFSETQ. This CDR3 is CASSLLSQDPYGYTF. In nucleotides, the CDR3 is TGCGCCAGCAGCTTGCTTTCACAGGACCCCTATGGCTACACCTTC. Based on the CDR3 plus reference TRBV5-1 and TRBJ1-2, the full variable domain is KAGVTQTPRYLIKTRGQQVTLSCSPISGHRSVSWYQQTPGQGLQFLFEYFSETQRNKGNFPGRFSGRQFSNSRSEMNVSTLELGDSALYLCASSLLSQDPYGYTFGSGTRLTVV.

The V call is TRBV9, the J call TRBJ1-1; D gene ambiguous. CDR1 is SGDLS, CDR2 YYNGEE, per germline. Trimming stripped 4 bases from V and 0 bases from J, with 13 bases between. CDR3 length equals 15 residues. In DNA form, the CDR3 reads TGTGCCAGCAGCCCATGGGAGTCCATGAACACTGAAGCTTTCTTT. Amino acid sequence: CASSPWESMNTEAFF.

The chain couples TRBV7-2 to TRBJ1-1, with 9 bases matching TRBD1. Germline V gene sequence: CDR1 SGHTA, CDR2 FQGNSA. The CDR3 runs 15 residues. V dropped 5 bases and J dropped 7; count of bases not matched to a gene: 11. The DNA for the CDR3 is TGTGCCAGCAGCCCGACCGGGACAGGGTTTGGTGAAGCTTTCTTT. This encodes CASSPTGTGFGEAFF. Together with reference TRBV7-2 and TRBJ1-1, the CDR3 gives the full variable domain: GAGVSQSPSNKVTEKGKDVELRCDPISGHTALYWYRQSLGQGLEFLIYFQGNSAPDKSGLPSDRFSAERTGGSVSTLTIQRTQQEDSAVYLCASSPTGTGFGEAFFGQGTRLTVV.

The J gene is TRBJ2-7, the V gene TRBV9; D may be TRBD2 (5 bases). V was cut by 0 bases and J by 2 bases, with 12 bases left in between. This CDR3 has 15 residues. Per germline, CDR1 SGDLS and CDR2 YYNGEE. The CDR3 nucleotides read TGTGCCAGCAGCGTAGGTCGGGATCGCCCCTACGAGCAGTACTTC. Translating gives CASSVGRDRPYEQYF.